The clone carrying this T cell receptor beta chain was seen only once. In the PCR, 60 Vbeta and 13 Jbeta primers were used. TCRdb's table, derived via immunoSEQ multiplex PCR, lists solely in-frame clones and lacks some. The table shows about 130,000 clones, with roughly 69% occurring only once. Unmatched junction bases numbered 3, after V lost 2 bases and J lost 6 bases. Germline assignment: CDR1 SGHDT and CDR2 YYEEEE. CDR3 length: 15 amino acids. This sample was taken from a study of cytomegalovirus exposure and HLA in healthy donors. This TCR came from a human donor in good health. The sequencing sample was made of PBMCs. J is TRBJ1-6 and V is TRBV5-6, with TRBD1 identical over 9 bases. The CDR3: CASSFWDRVNSPLHF. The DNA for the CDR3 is TGTGCCAGCAGCTTCTGGGACAGGGTTAATTCACCCCTCCACTTT. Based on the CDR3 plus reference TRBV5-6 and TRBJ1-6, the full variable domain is DAGVTQSPTHLIKTRGQQVTLRCSPKSGHDTVSWYQQALGQGPQFIFQYYEEEERQRGNFPDRFSGHQFPNYSSELNVNALLLGDSALYLCASSFWDRVNSPLHFGNGTRLTVT.